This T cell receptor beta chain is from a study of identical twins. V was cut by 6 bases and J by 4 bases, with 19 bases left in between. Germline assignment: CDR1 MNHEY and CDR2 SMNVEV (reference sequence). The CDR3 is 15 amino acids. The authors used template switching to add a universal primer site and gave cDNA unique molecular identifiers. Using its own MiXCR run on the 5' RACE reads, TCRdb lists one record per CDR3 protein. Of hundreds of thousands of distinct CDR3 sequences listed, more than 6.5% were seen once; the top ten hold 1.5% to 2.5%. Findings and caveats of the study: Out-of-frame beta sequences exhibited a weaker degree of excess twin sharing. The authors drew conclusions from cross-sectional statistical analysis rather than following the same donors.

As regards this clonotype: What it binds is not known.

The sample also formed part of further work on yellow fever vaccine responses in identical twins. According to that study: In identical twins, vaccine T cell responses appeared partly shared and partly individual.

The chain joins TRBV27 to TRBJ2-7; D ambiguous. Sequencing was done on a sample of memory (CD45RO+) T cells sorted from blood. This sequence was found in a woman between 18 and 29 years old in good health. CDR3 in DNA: TGTGCCAGCAGATCCGACCTCTCCACCCAATACGAGCAGTACTTC. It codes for CASRSDLSTQYEQYF.